These T cell receptor beta chains were read from a single sample in a study of cytomegalovirus exposure and HLA in healthy donors. Only in-frame clones appear in the TCRdb table, and some are missing; sequencing was by immunoSEQ multiplex PCR. This sample has approximately 190,000 clones, with about 80% found just once. Sequenced sample: PBMCs. All receptors derive from a woman under 30 in good health and CMV-seropositive. The CDR3 runs from the conserved cysteine through the conserved F or W. D genes are given only for firm matches. Clone size is not always given. Where it is, it says once, few, many or a class for expanded clones.

-	TRBV2	TRBJ1-2	once	TGTGCCAGCAGAGACCCGGGGATTAACTATGGCTACACCTTC	CASRDPGINYGYTF
-	TRBV2	TRBJ1-3	-	TGTGCCAGCAGTGAGGGGCAGTGGCTAAGCGCCATATATTTT	CASSEGQWLSAIYF
-	TRBV9	TRBJ1-5	-	TGTGCCAGCAGCGTAGGACAGGACCCTAGCAATCAGCCCCAGCATTTT	CASSVGQDPSNQPQHF
-	TRBV6-1	TRBJ1-1	-	TGTGCCAGCATCTTCGGAGGGGTGAACACTGAAGCTTTCTTT	CASIFGGVNTEAFF
TRBD2	TRBV27	TRBJ2-1	-	TGTGCCAGCAGGTGGCTAGCGGAGGACTATGAGCAGTTCTTC	CASRWLAEDYEQFF
TRBD2	TRBV11-2	TRBJ2-5	-	TGTGCCAGCAGCTTAGATCCAGCGGGACTAAGGTTCCACTTC	CASSLDPAGLRFHF
-	TRBV4-1	TRBJ2-3	once	TGCGCCAGCAGCCAAGATAGGAGGACGCAGTATTTT	CASSQDRRTQYF
-	TRBV5-8	TRBJ1-2	-	TGTGCCAGCAGCCAGGTCTATGGCTACACCTTC	CASSQVYGYTF
TRBD2	TRBV7-2	TRBJ2-5	-	TGTGCCAGCAGGGTACTAGCGGGGGAGCAAGAGACCCAGTACTTC	CASRVLAGEQETQYF
-	TRBV18	TRBJ1-1	-	TGTGCCAGCTCCTCGACAGGACCAACTGAAGCTTTCTTT	CASSSTGPTEAFF
-	TRBV2	TRBJ2-7	-	TGTGCCAGCAGCCGCCTGGACACCTCCTACGAGCAGTACTTC	CASSRLDTSYEQYF
-	TRBV30	TRBJ1-2	-	TGTGCCTGGAGTTGGTATGGCTCCTATGGCTACACCTTC	CAWSWYGSYGYTF
-	TRBV7-2	TRBJ1-5	-	TGTGCCAGCAGTCCTCAGAAGGGGAATCAGCCCCAGCATTTT	CASSPQKGNQPQHF
TRBD1	TRBV4-1	TRBJ1-4	-	TGCGCCAGCAGCCAAGTGACAGGGCGACTGTTTTTT	CASSQVTGRLFF
TRBD1	TRBV2	TRBJ1-5	-	TGTGCCAGCAGTGTGGACAGGGGAGGACAGCCCCAGCATTTT	CASSVDRGGQPQHF
TRBD1	TRBV15	TRBJ2-3	few	TGTGCCACCAGCAGAGGTAACAGGGGGCAAGGCACAGATACGCAGTATTTT	CATSRGNRGQGTDTQYF
-	TRBV5-4	TRBJ2-7	-	TGTGCCAGCACCCCCGATGGCGGGGGCTTTGCGTACGAGCAGTACTTC	CASTPDGGGFAYEQYF
TRBD2	TRBV5-6	TRBJ2-5	once	TGTGCCAGCAGCTTGGAACTAGCGGGGAGCCGGGAGCAGTACTTC	CASSLELAGSREQYF
TRBD1	TRBV6-5	TRBJ1-2	few	TGTGCCAGCAGCAACCCCCAGGGGGCTTTCTATGGCTACACCTTC	CASSNPQGAFYGYTF
-	TRBV9	TRBJ1-3	-	TGTGCCAGCAGCCCGGCGGGGATGAGCTCTGGAAACACCATATATTTT	CASSPAGMSSGNTIYF
-	TRBV28	TRBJ2-7	-	TGTGCCAGCAGTTCAGCAACAGGGTCCGAGCAGTACTTC	CASSSATGSEQYF
-	TRBV10-1	TRBJ1-1	-	TGCGCCAGCAGTGAGTCGATTACAGGGAGGAACACTGAAGCTTTCTTT	CASSESITGRNTEAFF
-	TRBV7-2	TRBJ1-3	-	TGTGCCAGCAGCTCACAGTGGGGAAACACCATATATTTT	CASSSQWGNTIYF
-	TRBV2	TRBJ1-5	-	TGTGCCAGCAGTGAGTCAGCGGGTCAGCCCCAGCATTTT	CASSESAGQPQHF
-	TRBV15	TRBJ1-4	few	TGTGCCACCAGCAGAGTTCTTCAGGTCCCGGCAACTAATGAAAAACTGTTTTTT	CATSRVLQVPATNEKLFF
TRBD1	TRBV19	TRBJ1-3	-	TGTGCCAGTATTACCGGGACAGGGCGGAGAAACACCATATATTTT	CASITGTGRRNTIYF
-	TRBV27	TRBJ2-2	-	TGTGCCAGCAGACAGGGCCGCACCGGGGAGCTGTTTTTT	CASRQGRTGELFF
TRBD2	TRBV6-6	TRBJ2-5	-	TGTGCCAGCAGTAGCGGGGCGGCGCCCGATGGGACCCAGTACTTC	CASSSGAAPDGTQYF
-	TRBV18	TRBJ2-2	-	TGTGCCAGCTCACCAGTGGGGGCGCGTACCGGGGAGCTGTTTTTT	CASSPVGARTGELFF
-	TRBV2	TRBJ1-5	-	TGTGCCAGCAGTGAATTAACGGGGAATCAGCCCCAGCATTTT	CASSELTGNQPQHF
TRBD2	TRBV29-1	TRBJ2-2	-	TGCAGCGTTGAACTGCGGGGGGACACCGGGGAGCTGTTTTTT	CSVELRGDTGELFF
TRBD1	TRBV5-4	TRBJ2-1	-	TGTGCCAGCAGCTTGGGGGGACAGGGGGATGAGCAGTTCTTC	CASSLGGQGDEQFF
TRBD1	TRBV4-1	TRBJ1-2	-	TGCGCCAGCAGCCCTGGACAGGGGATAGTCCCCAACTATGGCTACACCTTC	CASSPGQGIVPNYGYTF
-	TRBV27	TRBJ2-3	-	TGTGCCAGCAGTTTATCGTTCACAAATACGCAGTATTTT	CASSLSFTNTQYF
TRBD1	TRBV5-5	TRBJ1-6	-	TGTGCCAGCAGCTTGAAGGACAGGTATAATTCACCCCTCCACTTT	CASSLKDRYNSPLHF
-	TRBV6-1	TRBJ1-3	few	TGTGCCAGCAGTTCGCGGAGCATCAACACCATATATTTT	CASSSRSINTIYF
-	TRBV15	TRBJ2-5	-	TGTGCCACCAGCGGCCACCGGGATCCTAGAAAAGAGACCCAGTACTTC	CATSGHRDPRKETQYF
-	TRBV7-6	TRBJ2-3	-	TGTGCCAGCAGCCCCCGGGGTATCAACCCCACAGATACGCAGTATTTT	CASSPRGINPTDTQYF
-	TRBV5-5	TRBJ2-3	once	TGTGCCAGCAGCGGACCCACAGGGCGTAGCACAGATACGCAGTATTTT	CASSGPTGRSTDTQYF
-	TRBV21-1	TRBJ1-2	-	TGTGCCAGGGATCCCCTGACAGGGGGCAAGAACTATGGCTACACCTTC	CARDPLTGGKNYGYTF
TRBD2	TRBV5-1	TRBJ2-3	-	TGCGCCAGCAGCTTCTTAGCGGGGACTAGCACAGATACGCAGTATTTT	CASSFLAGTSTDTQYF
TRBD1	TRBV7-9	TRBJ2-2	once	TGTGCCAACAGCTTAGGGGGCCGTCGGAACACCGGGGAGCTGTTTTTT	CANSLGGRRNTGELFF
TRBD1	TRBV25-1	TRBJ1-6	-	TGTGCCAGCAGTGAATATGGACAGGGGAATTCACCCCTCCACTTT	CASSEYGQGNSPLHF
TRBD1	TRBV6-5	TRBJ1-1	-	TGTGCCAGCAGTTCACCGGGACAGGGTATATGGGAAGCTTTCTTT	CASSSPGQGIWEAFF
TRBD1	TRBV19	TRBJ1-1	-	TGTGCCAGTAGTATCACCCGGGACAGGGGTGAAGCTTTCTTT	CASSITRDRGEAFF
-	TRBV6-5	TRBJ1-2	once	TGTGCCAGCAGTTACTCCGGGAGGACTAACTATGGCTACACCTTC	CASSYSGRTNYGYTF
TRBD2	TRBV5-1	TRBJ2-5	few	TGCGCCAGCAGCTTGGTTGGGGGGGGGAACTCCGCGGAGACCCAGTACTTC	CASSLVGGGNSAETQYF
TRBD1	TRBV5-6	TRBJ1-4	-	TGTGCCAGCAGCTCGGGACAGCTTAATGAAAAACTGTTTTTT	CASSSGQLNEKLFF
-	TRBV6-1	TRBJ2-3	-	TGTGCCAGCAGTGAAGGTTCGGGGAACGGGGCAGATACGCAGTATTTT	CASSEGSGNGADTQYF
-	TRBV5-4	TRBJ2-5	-	TGTGCCAGCAGCTTGGATGGGGCGGTCGCAGAGACCCAGTACTTC	CASSLDGAVAETQYF
-	TRBV15	TRBJ1-2	-	TGTGCCACCAGCAGTCCCCAGGGAGGGGGCTATGGCTACACCTTC	CATSSPQGGGYGYTF
-	TRBV19	TRBJ1-5	-	TGTGCCAGTAGTATAGTAGGGGCCAATCAGCCCCAGCATTTT	CASSIVGANQPQHF
TRBD2	TRBV7-8	TRBJ2-5	-	TGTGCCAGCAGCTTAGCGCTTAGCGGGGGAAAAGGTGAACAAGAGACCCAGTACTTC	CASSLALSGGKGEQETQYF
TRBD1	TRBV29-1	TRBJ1-4	-	TGCAGCGTTGAATTGCATACAGGGGGCAGGGAAAAACTGTTTTTT	CSVELHTGGREKLFF